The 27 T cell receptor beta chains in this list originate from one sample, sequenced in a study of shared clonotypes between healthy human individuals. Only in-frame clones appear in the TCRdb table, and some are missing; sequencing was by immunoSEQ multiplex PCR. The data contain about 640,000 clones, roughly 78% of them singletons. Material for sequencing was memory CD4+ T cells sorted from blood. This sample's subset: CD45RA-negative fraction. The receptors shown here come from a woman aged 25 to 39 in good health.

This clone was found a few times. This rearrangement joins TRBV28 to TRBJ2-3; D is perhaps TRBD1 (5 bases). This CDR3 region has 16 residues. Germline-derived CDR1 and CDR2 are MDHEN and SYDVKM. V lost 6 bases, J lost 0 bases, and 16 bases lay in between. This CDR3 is CASSPRVGSSTDTQYF. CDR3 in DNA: TGTGCCAGCAGCCCCAGGGTCGGATCTAGCACAGATACGCAGTATTTT.

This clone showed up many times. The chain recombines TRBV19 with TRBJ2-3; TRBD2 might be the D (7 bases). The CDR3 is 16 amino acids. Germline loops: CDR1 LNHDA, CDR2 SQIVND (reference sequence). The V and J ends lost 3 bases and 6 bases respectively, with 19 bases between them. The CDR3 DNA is TGTGCCAGTAGTATGGCTGGCGGAGGGGGAGGGGATACGCAGTATTTT. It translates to CASSMAGGGGGDTQYF.

The CDR3 region is CASRPGTGIGKGYTF. For the CDR3, the DNA is TGTGCCAGCAGGCCCGGGACAGGCATAGGGAAAGGCTACACCTTC. This chain uses TRBV5-4 with TRBJ1-2, with 8 bases matching TRBD1. V trimming: 5 bases; J trimming: 8 bases; junction bases outside the gene matches: 14. Germline V gives CDR1 SGHNT, CDR2 YYREEE (reference sequence). This CDR3 region has 15 residues.

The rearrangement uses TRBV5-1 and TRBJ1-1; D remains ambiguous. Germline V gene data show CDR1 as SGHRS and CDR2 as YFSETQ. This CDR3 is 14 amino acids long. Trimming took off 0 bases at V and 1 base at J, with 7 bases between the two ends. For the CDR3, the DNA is TGCGCCAGCAGCTTGGAAGCGGGGAACACTGAAGCTTTCTTT. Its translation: CASSLEAGNTEAFF.

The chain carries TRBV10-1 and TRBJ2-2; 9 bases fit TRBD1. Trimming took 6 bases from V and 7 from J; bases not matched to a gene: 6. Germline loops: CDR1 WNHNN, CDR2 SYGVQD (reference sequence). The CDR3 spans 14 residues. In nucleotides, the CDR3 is TGCGCCAGCAGCCGGGACAGGGTAATCGGGGAGCTGTTTTTT. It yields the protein CASSRDRVIGELFF.

CDR3 region: CASSLADRGGKGYTF. The CDR3 coding sequence is TGTGCCAGCAGCTTAGCGGACAGGGGAGGTAAAGGCTACACCTTC. This chain joins TRBV7-3 and TRBJ1-2, with 9 bases matching TRBD1. Looked up from germline, CDR1 is SGHTA and CDR2 is FQGTGA. This CDR3 is built from 15 residues. V lost 2 bases, J lost 8 bases, and 9 bases stayed unmatched.

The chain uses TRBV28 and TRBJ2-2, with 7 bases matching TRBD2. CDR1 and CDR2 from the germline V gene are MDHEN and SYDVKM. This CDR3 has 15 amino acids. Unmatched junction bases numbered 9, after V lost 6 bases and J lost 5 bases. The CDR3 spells CASSPGLGGTGELFF. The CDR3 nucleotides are TGTGCCAGCAGCCCCGGACTAGGAGGTACCGGGGAGCTGTTTTTT.

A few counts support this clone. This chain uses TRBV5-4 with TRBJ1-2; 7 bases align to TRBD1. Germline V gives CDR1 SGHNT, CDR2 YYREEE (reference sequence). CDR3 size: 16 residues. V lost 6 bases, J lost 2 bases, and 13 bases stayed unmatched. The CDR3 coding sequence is TGTGCCAGCACAACTCCCGGGGACAGAAGAAACTATGGCTACACCTTC. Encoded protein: CASTTPGDRRNYGYTF.

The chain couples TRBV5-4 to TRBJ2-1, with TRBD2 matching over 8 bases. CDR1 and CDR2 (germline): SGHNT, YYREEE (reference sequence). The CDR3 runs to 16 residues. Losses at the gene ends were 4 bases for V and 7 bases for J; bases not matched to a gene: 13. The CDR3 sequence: CASSKSPIREGNEQFF. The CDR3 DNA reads TGTGCCAGCAGCAAATCTCCTATACGGGAGGGAAATGAGCAGTTCTTC.

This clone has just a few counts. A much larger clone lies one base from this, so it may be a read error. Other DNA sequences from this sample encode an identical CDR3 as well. This CDR3 reads CASGGSNQPQHF. Here the CDR3 DNA reads TGTGCCAGCGGGGGGAGCAATCAGCCCCAGCATTTT. The chain employs TRBV27 and TRBJ1-5, with D perhaps TRBD1 (5 bases). CDR3 length: 12 amino acids. Trimming left V 8 bases short and J 1 base short, with 6 bases between. CDR1 is MNHEY and CDR2 is SMNVEV in the germline V gene (reference sequence).

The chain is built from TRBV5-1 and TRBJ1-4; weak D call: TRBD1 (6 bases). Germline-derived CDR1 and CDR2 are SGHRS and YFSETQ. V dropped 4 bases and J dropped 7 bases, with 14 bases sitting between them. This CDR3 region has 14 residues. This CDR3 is CASSPGHGSEKLFF. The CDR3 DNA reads TGCGCCAGCAGCCCGGGACACGGTAGTGAAAAACTGTTTTTT.

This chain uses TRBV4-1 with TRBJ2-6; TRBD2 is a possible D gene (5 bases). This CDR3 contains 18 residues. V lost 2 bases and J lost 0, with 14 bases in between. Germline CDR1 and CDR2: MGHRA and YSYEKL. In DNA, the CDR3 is TGCGCCAGCAGCCAATTGCGGGTTAAAGGCTCTGGGGCCAACGTCCTGACTTTC. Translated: CASSQLRVKGSGANVLTF.

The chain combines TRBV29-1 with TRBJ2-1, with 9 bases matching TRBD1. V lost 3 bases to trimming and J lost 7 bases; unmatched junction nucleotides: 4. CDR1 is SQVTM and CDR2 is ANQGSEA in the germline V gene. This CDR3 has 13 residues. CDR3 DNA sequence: TGCAGCGTTGATGGGACAGGGATGAATGAGCAGTTCTTC. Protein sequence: CSVDGTGMNEQFF.

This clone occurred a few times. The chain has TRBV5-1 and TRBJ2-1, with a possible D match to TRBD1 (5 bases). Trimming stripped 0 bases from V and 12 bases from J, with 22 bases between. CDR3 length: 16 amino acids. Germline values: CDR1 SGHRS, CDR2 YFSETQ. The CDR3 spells CASSLGDSTLEGRQFF. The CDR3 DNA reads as TGCGCCAGCAGCTTGGGAGACAGCACGTTGGAAGGAAGGCAGTTCTTC.

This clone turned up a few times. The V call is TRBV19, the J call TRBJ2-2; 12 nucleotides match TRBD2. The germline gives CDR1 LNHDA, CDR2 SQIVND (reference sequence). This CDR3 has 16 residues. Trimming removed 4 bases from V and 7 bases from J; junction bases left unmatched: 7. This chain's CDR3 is CASSTWTSGVGGELFF. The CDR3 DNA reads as TGTGCCAGTAGTACGTGGACTAGCGGGGTGGGCGGGGAGCTGTTTTTT.

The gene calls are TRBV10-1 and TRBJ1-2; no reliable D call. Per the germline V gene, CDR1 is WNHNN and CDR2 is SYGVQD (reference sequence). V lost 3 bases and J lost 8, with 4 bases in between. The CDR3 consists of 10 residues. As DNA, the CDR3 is TGCGCCAGCAGTGATACGGGCTACACCTTC. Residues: CASSDTGYTF.

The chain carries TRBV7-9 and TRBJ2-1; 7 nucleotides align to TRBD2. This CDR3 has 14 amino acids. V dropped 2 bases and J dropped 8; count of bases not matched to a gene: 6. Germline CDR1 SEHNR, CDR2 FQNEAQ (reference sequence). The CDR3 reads CASSLTIAGDEQFF. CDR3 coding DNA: TGTGCCAGCAGCTTAACGATAGCGGGCGATGAGCAGTTCTTC.

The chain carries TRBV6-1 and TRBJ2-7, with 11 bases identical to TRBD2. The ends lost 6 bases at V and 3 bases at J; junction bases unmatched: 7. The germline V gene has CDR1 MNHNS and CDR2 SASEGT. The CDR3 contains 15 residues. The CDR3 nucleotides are TGTGCCAGCAGCCGTAGCGGGAGGGCCATCTACGAGCAGTACTTC. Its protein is CASSRSGRAIYEQYF.

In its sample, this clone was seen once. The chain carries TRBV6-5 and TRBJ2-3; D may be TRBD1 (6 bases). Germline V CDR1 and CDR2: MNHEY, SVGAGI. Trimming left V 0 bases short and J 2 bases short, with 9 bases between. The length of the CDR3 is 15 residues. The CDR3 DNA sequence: TGTGCCAGCAGTTACTCAGGGGGAGTCACAGATACGCAGTATTTT. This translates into CASSYSGGVTDTQYF.

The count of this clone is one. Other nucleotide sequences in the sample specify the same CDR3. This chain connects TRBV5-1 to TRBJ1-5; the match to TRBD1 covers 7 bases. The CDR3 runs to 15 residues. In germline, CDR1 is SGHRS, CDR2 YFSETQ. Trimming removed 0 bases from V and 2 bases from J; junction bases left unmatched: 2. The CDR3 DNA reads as TGCGCCAGCAGCTTGGAGGGGACAGGCAATCAGCCCCAGCATTTT. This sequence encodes CASSLEGTGNQPQHF.

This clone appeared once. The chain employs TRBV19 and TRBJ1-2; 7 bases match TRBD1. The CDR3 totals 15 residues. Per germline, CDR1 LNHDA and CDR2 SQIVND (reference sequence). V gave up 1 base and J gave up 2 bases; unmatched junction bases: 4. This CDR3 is CASSIGTQGNYGYTF. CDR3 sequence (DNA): TGTGCCAGTAGTATAGGGACACAGGGGAACTATGGCTACACCTTC.

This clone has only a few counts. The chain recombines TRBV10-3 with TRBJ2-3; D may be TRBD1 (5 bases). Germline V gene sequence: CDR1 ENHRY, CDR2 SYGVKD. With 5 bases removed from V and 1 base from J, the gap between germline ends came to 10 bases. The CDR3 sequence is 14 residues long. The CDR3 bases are TGTGCCATCAGTCCAGCGACAGGCACAGATACGCAGTATTTT. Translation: CAISPATGTDTQYF.

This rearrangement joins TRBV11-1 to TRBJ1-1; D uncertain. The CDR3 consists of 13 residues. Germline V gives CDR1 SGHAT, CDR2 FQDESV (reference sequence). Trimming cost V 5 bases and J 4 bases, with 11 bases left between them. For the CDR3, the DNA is TGTGCCAGCAGCCCAGGTCTGGGCACTGAAGCTTTCTTT. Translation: CASSPGLGTEAFF.

The CDR3 DNA sequence: TGTGCCAGCAGCTCGCAAGGGTGGGGAGCTTTCTTT. It yields the protein CASSSQGWGAFF. J is TRBJ1-1 and V is TRBV9; D uncertain. Germline CDR1 SGDLS, CDR2 YYNGEE. V was clipped by 4 bases and J by 10 bases, with 14 bases between them. This CDR3 contains 12 residues. The variable domain in full, with the rest retrieved from reference TRBV9 and TRBJ1-1, is DSGVTQTPKHLITATGQRVTLRCSPRSGDLSVYWYQQSLDQGLQFLIQYYNGEERAKGNILERFSAQQFPDLHSELNLSSLELGDSALYFCASSSQGWGAFFGQGTRLTVV.

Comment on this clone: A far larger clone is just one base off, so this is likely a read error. The CDR3: CASSQSGVRYEQYF. In DNA, the CDR3 is TGTGCCAGCAGCCAGAGCGGGGTACGATACGAGCAGTACTTC. The chain is built from TRBV4-2 and TRBJ2-7, with TRBD2 matching over 7 bases. The V segment lost 3 bases and the J segment 4 bases; nucleotides outside the gene matches: 6. Germline V gives CDR1 LGHNA, CDR2 YNFKEQ. This CDR3 is 14 amino acids long.

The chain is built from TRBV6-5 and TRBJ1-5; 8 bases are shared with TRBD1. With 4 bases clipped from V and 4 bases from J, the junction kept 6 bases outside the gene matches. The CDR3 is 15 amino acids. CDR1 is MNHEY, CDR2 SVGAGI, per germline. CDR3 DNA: TGTGCCAGCAGTTCCGGACAGGGAGGGAATCAGCCCCAGCATTTT. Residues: CASSSGQGGNQPQHF.

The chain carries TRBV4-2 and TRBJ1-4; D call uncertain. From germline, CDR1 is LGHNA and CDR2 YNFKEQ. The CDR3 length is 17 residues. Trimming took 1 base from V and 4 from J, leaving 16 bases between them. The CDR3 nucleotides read TGTGCCAGCAGCCAAGGGGCGGGAGGGCAGATTAATGAAAAACTGTTTTTT. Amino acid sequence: CASSQGAGGQINEKLFF.